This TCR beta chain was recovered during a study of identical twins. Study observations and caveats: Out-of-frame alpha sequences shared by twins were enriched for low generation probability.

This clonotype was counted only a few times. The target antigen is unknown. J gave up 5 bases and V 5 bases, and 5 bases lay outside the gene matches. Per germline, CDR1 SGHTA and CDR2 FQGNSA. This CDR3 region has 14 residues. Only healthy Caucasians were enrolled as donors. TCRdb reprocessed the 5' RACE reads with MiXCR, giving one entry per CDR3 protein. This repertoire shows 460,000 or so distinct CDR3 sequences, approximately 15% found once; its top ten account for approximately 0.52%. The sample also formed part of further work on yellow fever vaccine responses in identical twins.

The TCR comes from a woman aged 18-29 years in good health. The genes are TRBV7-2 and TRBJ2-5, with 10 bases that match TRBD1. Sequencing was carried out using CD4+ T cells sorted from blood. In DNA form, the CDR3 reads TGTGCCAGCAGCCCGACAGGGGGCGGGGAGACCCAGTACTTC. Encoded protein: CASSPTGGGETQYF. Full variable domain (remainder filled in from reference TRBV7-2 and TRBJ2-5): GAGVSQSPSNKVTEKGKDVELRCDPISGHTALYWYRQSLGQGLEFLIYFQGNSAPDKSGLPSDRFSAERTGGSVSTLTIQRTQQEDSAVYLCASSPTGGGETQYFGPGTRLLVL.